The clone carrying this TCR beta chain is a singleton in its sample. Its antigen is still unknown. The germline gives CDR1 SQVTM, CDR2 ANQGSEA. This CDR3 is 13 amino acids long. The V end lost 5 bases, the J end lost 1 base, and 6 bases lay between the germline ends. Autoimmune disease history or systemic immunosuppression led to patient exclusion. Produced via immunoSEQ multiplex PCR; TCRdb's table is partial and in-frame only. In the table there are tens of thousands of clones, 81% of which are singletons. The sample originates from a study of OX40 agonist ivuxolimab in advanced cancers. Study details: A partial response was reached by three patients: one with hepatocellular carcinoma and two with cutaneous melanoma.

General observations from the study: CD4+ and CD8+ blood T cells expanded clonally by week 6 at 0.1 to 3.0 mg/kg.

The chain links TRBV29-1 to TRBJ1-6; no clear D. This specimen consisted of CD4+ or CD8+ T cells sorted from blood, obtained in a trial of the OX40 agonist ivuxolimab. The clonotype comes from an adult with an advanced solid tumor such as melanoma, head and neck, liver or kidney cancer. The DNA for the CDR3 is TGCAGCGTTCCCGGGTCCTATAATTCACCCCTCCACTTT. The encoded protein is CSVPGSYNSPLHF.